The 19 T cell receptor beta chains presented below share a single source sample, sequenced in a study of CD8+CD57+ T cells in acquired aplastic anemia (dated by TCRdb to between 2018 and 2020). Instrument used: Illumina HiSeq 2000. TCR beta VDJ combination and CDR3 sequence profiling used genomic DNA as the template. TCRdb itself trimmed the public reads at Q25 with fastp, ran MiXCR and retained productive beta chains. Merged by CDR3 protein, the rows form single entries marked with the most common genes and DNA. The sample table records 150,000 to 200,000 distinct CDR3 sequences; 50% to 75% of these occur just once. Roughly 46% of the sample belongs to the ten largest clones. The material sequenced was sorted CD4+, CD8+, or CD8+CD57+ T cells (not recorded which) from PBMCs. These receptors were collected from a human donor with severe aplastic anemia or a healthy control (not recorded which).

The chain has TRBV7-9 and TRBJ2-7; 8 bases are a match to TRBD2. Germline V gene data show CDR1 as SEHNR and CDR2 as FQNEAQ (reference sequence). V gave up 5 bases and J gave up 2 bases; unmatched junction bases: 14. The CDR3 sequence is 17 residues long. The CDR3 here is CASSHGGGLAGTYEQYF. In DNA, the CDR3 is TGTGCCAGCAGCCACGGGGGAGGACTAGCAGGGACCTACGAGCAGTACTTC. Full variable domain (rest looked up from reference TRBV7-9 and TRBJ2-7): DTGVSQNPRHKITKRGQNVTFRCDPISEHNRLYWYRQTLGQGPEFLTYFQNEAQLEKSRLLSDRFSAERPKGSFSTLEIQRTEQGDSAMYLCASSHGGGLAGTYEQYFGPGTRLTVT.

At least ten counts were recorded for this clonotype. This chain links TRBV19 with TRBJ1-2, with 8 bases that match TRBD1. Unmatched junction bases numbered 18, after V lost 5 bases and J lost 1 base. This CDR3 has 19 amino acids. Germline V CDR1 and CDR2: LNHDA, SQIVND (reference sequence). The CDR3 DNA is TGTGCCAGTAGTCCAACCGGACAGGGAGCACGTCCACTTAACTATGGCTACACCTTC. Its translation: CASSPTGQGARPLNYGYTF.

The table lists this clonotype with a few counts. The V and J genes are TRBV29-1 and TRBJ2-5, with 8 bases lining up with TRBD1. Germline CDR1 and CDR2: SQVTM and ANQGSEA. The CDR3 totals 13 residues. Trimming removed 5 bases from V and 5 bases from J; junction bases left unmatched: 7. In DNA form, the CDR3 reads TGCAGCGTTAGACAGGGGAAGGGGGAGACCCAGTACTTC. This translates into CSVRQGKGETQYF.

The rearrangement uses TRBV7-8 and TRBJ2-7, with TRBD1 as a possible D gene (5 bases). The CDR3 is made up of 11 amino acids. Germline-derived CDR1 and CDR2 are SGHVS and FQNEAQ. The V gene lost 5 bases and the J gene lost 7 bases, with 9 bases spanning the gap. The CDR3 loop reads CASSNKGEQYF. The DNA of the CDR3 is TGTGCCAGCAGCAACAAGGGGGAGCAGTACTTC.

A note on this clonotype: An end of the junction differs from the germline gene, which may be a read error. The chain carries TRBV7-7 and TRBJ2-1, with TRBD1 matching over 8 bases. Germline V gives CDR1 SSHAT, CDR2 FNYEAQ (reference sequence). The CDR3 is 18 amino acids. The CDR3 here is CASSADRGDLSSYNEQLF. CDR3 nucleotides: TGTGCTAGCAGCGCAGACAGGGGTGACCTATCTAGTTACAATGAGCAGCTCTTC.

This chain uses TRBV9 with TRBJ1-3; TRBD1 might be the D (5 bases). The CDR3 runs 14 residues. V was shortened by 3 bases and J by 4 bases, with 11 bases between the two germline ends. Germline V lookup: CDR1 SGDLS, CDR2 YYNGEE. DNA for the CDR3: TGTGCCAGCAGCGCGCCCGGGGGAGGAAACACCATATATTTT. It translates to CASSAPGGGNTIYF.

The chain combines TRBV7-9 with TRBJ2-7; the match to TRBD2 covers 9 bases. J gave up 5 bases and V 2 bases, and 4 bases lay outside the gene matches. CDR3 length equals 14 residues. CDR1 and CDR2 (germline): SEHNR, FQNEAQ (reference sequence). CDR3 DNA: TGTGCCAGCAGCTTAACGGGACTAGCCGACGAGCAGTACTTC. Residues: CASSLTGLADEQYF.

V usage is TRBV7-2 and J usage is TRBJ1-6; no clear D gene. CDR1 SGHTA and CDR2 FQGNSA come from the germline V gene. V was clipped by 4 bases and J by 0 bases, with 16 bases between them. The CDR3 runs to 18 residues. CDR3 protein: CASSSPRVENSYNSPLHF. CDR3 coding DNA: TGTGCCAGCAGCTCCCCAAGGGTAGAAAACTCCTATAATTCACCCCTCCACTTT.

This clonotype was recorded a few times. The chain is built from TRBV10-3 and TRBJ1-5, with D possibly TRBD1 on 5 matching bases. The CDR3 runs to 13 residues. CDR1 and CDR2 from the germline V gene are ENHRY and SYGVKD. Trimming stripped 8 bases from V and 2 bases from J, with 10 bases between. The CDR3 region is CAIARDGNQPQHF. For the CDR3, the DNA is TGTGCCATCGCCCGGGACGGCAATCAGCCCCAGCATTTT.

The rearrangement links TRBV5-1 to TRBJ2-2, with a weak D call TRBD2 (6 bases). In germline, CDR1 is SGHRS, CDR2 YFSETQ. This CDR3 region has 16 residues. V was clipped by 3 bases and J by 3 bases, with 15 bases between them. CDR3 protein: CASSYGRGAHTGELFF. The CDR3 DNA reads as TGCGCCAGCAGCTACGGGAGAGGGGCTCACACCGGGGAGCTGTTTTTT.

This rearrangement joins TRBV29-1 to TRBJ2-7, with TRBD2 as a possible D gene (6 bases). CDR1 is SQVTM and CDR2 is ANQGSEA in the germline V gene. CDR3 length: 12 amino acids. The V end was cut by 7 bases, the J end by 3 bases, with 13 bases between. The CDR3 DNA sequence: TGCAGCGCTTTCGGGGGTCTCTACGAGCAGTACTTC. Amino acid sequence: CSAFGGLYEQYF.

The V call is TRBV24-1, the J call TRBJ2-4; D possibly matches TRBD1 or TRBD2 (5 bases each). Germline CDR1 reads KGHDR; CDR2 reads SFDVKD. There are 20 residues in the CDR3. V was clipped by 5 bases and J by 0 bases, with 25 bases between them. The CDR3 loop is CATSVQPGRRPELAKNIQYF. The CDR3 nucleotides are TGTGCCACCAGTGTTCAACCGGGACGTCGTCCGGAACTAGCCAAAAACATTCAGTACTTC.

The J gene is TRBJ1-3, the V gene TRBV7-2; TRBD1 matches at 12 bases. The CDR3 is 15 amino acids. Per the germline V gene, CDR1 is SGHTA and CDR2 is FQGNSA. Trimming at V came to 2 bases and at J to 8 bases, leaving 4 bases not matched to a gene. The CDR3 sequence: CASSLMGQGADTIYF. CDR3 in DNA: TGTGCCAGCAGCTTAATGGGACAGGGGGCTGACACCATATATTTT. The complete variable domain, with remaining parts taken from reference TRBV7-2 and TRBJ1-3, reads GAGVSQSPSNKVTEKGKDVELRCDPISGHTALYWYRQSLGQGLEFLIYFQGNSAPDKSGLPSDRFSAERTGGSVSTLTIQRTQQEDSAVYLCASSLMGQGADTIYFGEGSWLTVV.

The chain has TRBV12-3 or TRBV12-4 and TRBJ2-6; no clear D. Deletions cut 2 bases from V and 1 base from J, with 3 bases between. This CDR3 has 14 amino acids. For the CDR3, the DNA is TGTGCCAGCAGTTTAAGGTCTGGGGCCAACGTCCTGACTTTC. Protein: CASSLRSGANVLTF.

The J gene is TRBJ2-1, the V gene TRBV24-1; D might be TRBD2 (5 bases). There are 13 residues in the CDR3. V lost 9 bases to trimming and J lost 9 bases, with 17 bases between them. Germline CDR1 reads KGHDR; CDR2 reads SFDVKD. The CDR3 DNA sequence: TGTGCCACCTCGGGTCCCCGCGGAGGTGAGCAGTTCTTC. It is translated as CATSGPRGGEQFF.

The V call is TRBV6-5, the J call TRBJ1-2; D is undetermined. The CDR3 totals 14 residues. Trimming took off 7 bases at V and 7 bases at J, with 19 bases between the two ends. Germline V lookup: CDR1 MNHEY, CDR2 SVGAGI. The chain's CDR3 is CASTTDVLSGGYTF. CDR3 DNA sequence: TGTGCCAGCACCACTGATGTACTTTCTGGTGGCTACACCTTC.

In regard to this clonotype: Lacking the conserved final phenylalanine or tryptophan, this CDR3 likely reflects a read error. CDR3 sequence: CASSLQGGGTEAFL. DNA for the CDR3: TGTGCCAGCAGTCTACAGGGAGGGGGCACTGAAGCTTTCCTT. The rearrangement links TRBV2 to TRBJ1-1; weak D call: TRBD1 (6 bases). Germline V gene lookup returns CDR1 SNHLY and CDR2 FYNNEI. The CDR3 sequence is 14 residues long. V was pared by 5 bases and J by 4 bases, with 14 bases between.

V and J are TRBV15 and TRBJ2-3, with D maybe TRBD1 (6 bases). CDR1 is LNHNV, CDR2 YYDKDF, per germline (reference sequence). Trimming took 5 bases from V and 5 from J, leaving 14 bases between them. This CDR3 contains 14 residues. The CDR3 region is CATSAAGAIDTQYF. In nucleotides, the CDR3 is TGTGCCACCAGCGCGGCAGGGGCTATAGATACGCAGTATTTT.

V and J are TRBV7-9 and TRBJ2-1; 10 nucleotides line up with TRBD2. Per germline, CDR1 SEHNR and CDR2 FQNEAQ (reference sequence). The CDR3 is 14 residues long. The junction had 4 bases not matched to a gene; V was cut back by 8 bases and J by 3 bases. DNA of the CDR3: TGTGCCAGCGTACTAGCGGGGCACTACAATGAGCAGTTCTTC. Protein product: CASVLAGHYNEQFF. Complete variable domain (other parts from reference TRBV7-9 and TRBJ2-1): DTGVSQNPRHKITKRGQNVTFRCDPISEHNRLYWYRQTLGQGPEFLTYFQNEAQLEKSRLLSDRFSAERPKGSFSTLEIQRTEQGDSAMYLCASVLAGHYNEQFFGPGTRLTVL.